This T cell receptor (beta chain) was identified in a study of T cell clones after liver transplantation. Across the study: Samples came from ITN030ST, which attempted immunosuppression withdrawal within 2 years of liver transplantation.

Profiled with immunoSEQ multiplex PCR; TCRdb holds only in-frame clones, not every one. The sample has around 110,000 clones, around nine tenths seen once. This clone was counted once. This receptor was obtained from a human patient who received a liver transplant. Some T cells may possibly be graft donor cells. The sample here was CD4+ T cells from blood, taken 12 months after liver transplant.

The CDR3 nucleotides read TGTGCCAGCAGCAAGGGGGGACAGGAGTCCTACGAGCAGTACTTC. Protein: CASSKGGQESYEQYF. V is TRBV5-4 and J is TRBJ2-7; 8 bases are shared with TRBD1. Germline loops: CDR1 SGHNT, CDR2 YYREEE (reference sequence). Unmatched junction bases numbered 7, after V lost 4 bases and J lost 1 base. The CDR3 runs to 15 residues.